This T cell receptor beta chain derives from a study of human T cells and chemical hapten exposure. Study in general: Among samples, TCR yields varied mainly because of small differences in pooled library volume. The study's findings and limits: The immune response of these alopecia patients might not match healthy individuals'.

This clonotype has ten or more counts. Its target is not known. In germline, CDR1 is DFQATT, CDR2 SNEGSKA (reference sequence). Trimming cost V 0 bases and J 0 bases; bases outside gene matches: 13. There are 21 residues in the CDR3. A single record per CDR3 protein comes from TCRdb applying MiXCR to the RACE reads. Of 75,000 to 95,000 distinct CDR3 sequences in the sample, about 12% are singletons; the top ten hold 3.5%. Regarding time point: patch test 1, 2 weeks after DPC sensitization. The treatment here: therapeutic diphenylcyclopropenone sensitization with weekly scalp DPC. This specimen was whole blood, taken in connection with sensitization to the hapten diphenylcyclopropenone (DPC). This TCR was recovered from a woman in her fifties or sixties with alopecia areata. Some clones in this sample may be carry-over from other donors' samples. The chain links TRBV20-1 to TRBJ2-4; 14 nucleotides line up with TRBD2. CDR3 protein: CSARDIRTSGGLRLAKNIQYF. The CDR3 nucleotides are TGCAGTGCTAGAGATATAAGGACTAGCGGGGGGTTACGGTTAGCCAAAAACATTCAGTACTTC.